This is a list of T cell receptor beta chains from one sample in a study of cytomegalovirus exposure and HLA in healthy donors. Generated by immunoSEQ multiplex PCR, the TCRdb table keeps only in-frame clones and is missing some. The repertoire holds under 200,000 clones, with around 79% as singletons. The sequencing input was PBMCs. The receptors here all came from a woman in her 30s in good health and CMV-seropositive. Each CDR3 is given with its conserved first and last residue.

J gene,V gene,CDR3 protein
TRBJ2-1,TRBV21-1,CASSKTLDRGRYNEQFF
TRBJ2-1,TRBV25-1,CASSDWDRVDEQFF
TRBJ1-4,TRBV19,CASSGRWATNEKLFF
TRBJ1-1,TRBV5-1,CASSLGGGPNTEAFF
TRBJ1-1,TRBV5-6,CASSLEGQGNLEAFF
TRBJ1-1,TRBV9,CASSGAGGEAFF
TRBJ2-1,TRBV11-2,CASSPRDRYYNEQFF
TRBJ2-7,TRBV6-5,CASSYPDQGGIYEQYF
TRBJ2-2,TRBV6-1,CASSELGGGTSTGELFF
TRBJ1-4,TRBV5-1,CASSLPGGQYEKLFF
NA,TRBV5-1,CASSLEWNRGSYEQYF
TRBJ2-2,TRBV18,CASSPWDSRRPGELFF
TRBJ1-6,TRBV5-1,CASNRGTGIDSPLHF
TRBJ2-5,TRBV10-3,CAISGGTGGSETQYF
TRBJ1-3,TRBV5-1,CASSLASGASSGNTIYF
TRBJ1-2,TRBV5-8,CASSEHRVLDYGYTF
TRBJ2-1,TRBV6-5,CASSYFHGGNEQFF
TRBJ2-7,TRBV29-1,CSVGEGSSYEQYF
TRBJ2-5,TRBV5-6,CASSLTGGEETQYF
TRBJ2-7,TRBV7-2,CASSSSSGRAYEQYF
TRBJ1-1,TRBV29-1,CSVYPGQGFYTEAFF
TRBJ1-2,TRBV30,CAWSVLGTDIGYTF
TRBJ1-3,TRBV6-5,CASSRGTGGNTIYF
TRBJ2-7,TRBV9,CASSVGGQASSYEQYF
TRBJ2-6,TRBV6-4,CASSKGGQGASGANVLTF
TRBJ2-7,TRBV10-2,CASSGFEGEQYF
TRBJ2-3,TRBV4-2,CASSHGGLSTDTQYF
TRBJ2-2,TRBV5-6,CASSLAGQSFTGELFF
TRBJ2-7,TRBV27,CASFSLGDRGIHEQYF
TRBJ1-2,TRBV29-1,CSVLLWGAGGRDTF
TRBJ2-1,TRBV9,CASSVGVERGPYNEQFF
TRBJ2-4,TRBV6-1,CAIGGNIAKNIQYF
TRBJ2-1,TRBV4-2,CASSQATDYNEQFF
TRBJ2-7,TRBV11-2,CASSLGAGANYEQYF
TRBJ1-5,TRBV6-5,CASSYHGTGDQPQHF
TRBJ1-2,TRBV6-6,CASSYIQGNYGYTF
TRBJ2-7,TRBV18,CASSLSREQYF
TRBJ2-3,TRBV9,CASSVNLGSGTDTQYF
TRBJ2-3,TRBV5-6,CASRVNGQHSTDTQYF
TRBJ2-1,TRBV4-1,CASSQDIAGGPGEQFF
TRBJ2-5,TRBV5-1,CASSLASGIGETQYF
TRBJ2-3,TRBV19,CASTIRTGVPDTQYF
TRBJ2-7,TRBV7-9,CASSSVERDEQYF
TRBJ2-1,TRBV4-1,CASAQLIGSGGYNEQFF
TRBJ1-5,TRBV19,CASSTRQTSNQPQHF
TRBJ2-3,TRBV2,CASSVPGLLTTDTQYF
TRBJ2-7,TRBV29-1,CSVLGGYEQYF
TRBJ1-2,TRBV19,CASSPTNSYGYTF
TRBJ2-7,TRBV7-9,CASSLAGKDYEQYF
TRBJ1-5,TRBV5-8,CASSWGDSLYSNQPQHF
TRBJ1-4,TRBV27,CASSLLAQVEKLFF
TRBJ2-6,TRBV5-1,CASSSAGSGANVLTF
TRBJ1-5,TRBV15,CATSRDPGSLQPQHF
TRBJ2-7,TRBV5-5,CASSLASTYEQYF
TRBJ1-2,TRBV2,CASSPGQGIMYGYTF
TRBJ1-5,TRBV29-1,CSVVGQGDNQPQHF
TRBJ2-3,TRBV11-2,CASSPGTDTQYF
TRBJ2-1,TRBV5-1,CASSLVTSGREQFF
TRBJ2-1,TRBV5-8,CASSHGAGGVDEQFF
NA,TRBV5-4,CASSPHGWRGVPYEQYF